This is a list of T cell receptor beta chains from one sample in a study of shared clonotypes between healthy human individuals. The protocol was immunoSEQ multiplex PCR, while the TCRdb copy is restricted to in-frame clones and leaves out a portion. This table has 2 million to 2.5 million clones, over 90% appearing once. Material for sequencing was naive CD4+ T cells from PBMCs. These receptors were obtained from a man in his late teens or twenties in good health. Some clones in this sample may be carry-over from other donors' samples. Both conserved end residues are part of each CDR3. Fields, in order: clone size, V gene, J gene, D gene, CDR3 protein, CDR3 DNA. A D gene is named only where the DNA matches it firmly. A row's size may be missing; if present it is once, few, many or a size class.

abundance: NA; v_gene: TRBV5-1; j_gene: TRBJ2-2; d_gene: TRBD1; CDR3aa: CASSSTRDRGANTGELFF; CDR3nt: TGCGCCAGCAGCTCTACCCGGGACAGGGGAGCGAACACCGGGGAGCTGTTTTTT
abundance: NA; v_gene: TRBV25-1; j_gene: TRBJ2-7; d_gene: NA; CDR3aa: CASQGQGTYEQYF; CDR3nt: TGTGCCAGCCAGGGGCAGGGCACCTACGAGCAGTACTTC
abundance: NA; v_gene: TRBV7-9; j_gene: TRBJ2-7; d_gene: TRBD1; CDR3aa: CASSRGQGVSYEQYF; CDR3nt: TGTGCCAGCAGCCGGGGACAGGGGGTCTCCTACGAGCAGTACTTC
abundance: NA; v_gene: TRBV5-1; j_gene: TRBJ2-2; d_gene: NA; CDR3aa: CASSSPTGSGELFF; CDR3nt: TGCGCCAGCAGCTCTCCTACGGGGAGCGGGGAGCTGTTTTTT
abundance: NA; v_gene: TRBV5-4; j_gene: TRBJ2-7; d_gene: TRBD1; CDR3aa: CASSLQTGGGYEQYF; CDR3nt: TGTGCCAGCAGCTTACAGACAGGGGGCGGGTACGAGCAGTACTTC
abundance: NA; v_gene: TRBV7-2; j_gene: TRBJ1-2; d_gene: NA; CDR3aa: CASSLESHRNKGYTF; CDR3nt: TGTGCCAGCAGCTTAGAGTCGCACAGAAATAAGGGCTACACCTTC
abundance: once; v_gene: TRBV28; j_gene: TRBJ2-1; d_gene: NA; CDR3aa: CASRPPGGVYNEQFF; CDR3nt: TGTGCCAGCAGACCCCCTGGTGGAGTCTACAATGAGCAGTTCTTC
abundance: NA; v_gene: TRBV5-4; j_gene: TRBJ2-5; d_gene: NA; CDR3aa: CASSSTPEGSSRETQYF; CDR3nt: TGTGCCAGCAGCTCCACACCGGAGGGGTCATCACGCGAGACCCAGTACTTC
abundance: NA; v_gene: TRBV28; j_gene: TRBJ1-2; d_gene: NA; CDR3aa: CASTTEGESYGYTF; CDR3nt: TGTGCCAGCACAACGGAGGGGGAATCCTATGGCTACACCTTC
abundance: NA; v_gene: TRBV5-5; j_gene: TRBJ1-4; d_gene: TRBD1; CDR3aa: CASSPITGQGLNEKLFF; CDR3nt: TGTGCCAGCAGTCCAATCACGGGACAGGGGCTTAATGAAAAACTGTTTTTT
abundance: NA; v_gene: TRBV7-3; j_gene: TRBJ2-3; d_gene: NA; CDR3aa: CASRGGGDTQYF; CDR3nt: TGTGCCAGCAGGGGCGGTGGAGATACGCAGTATTTT
abundance: NA; v_gene: TRBV28; j_gene: TRBJ2-7; d_gene: NA; CDR3aa: CASSLSQVSYEQYF; CDR3nt: TGTGCCAGCAGTTTATCGCAGGTCTCCTACGAGCAGTACTTC
abundance: NA; v_gene: TRBV9; j_gene: TRBJ1-1; d_gene: NA; CDR3aa: CASSDGPLIEAFF; CDR3nt: TGTGCCAGCAGCGATGGGCCGCTGATAGAAGCTTTCTTT
abundance: NA; v_gene: TRBV19; j_gene: TRBJ1-2; d_gene: NA; CDR3aa: CATSYRAANYGYTF; CDR3nt: TGTGCCACCTCCTACAGGGCCGCTAACTATGGCTACACCTTC
abundance: NA; v_gene: TRBV10-3; j_gene: TRBJ1-2; d_gene: TRBD1; CDR3aa: CAIRKSGDSYGYTF; CDR3nt: TGTGCCATCAGAAAGAGTGGGGACAGCTATGGCTACACCTTC
abundance: NA; v_gene: TRBV7-3; j_gene: TRBJ2-7; d_gene: NA; CDR3aa: CASSLIGGLSYEQYF; CDR3nt: TGTGCCAGCAGCTTAATCGGGGGGCTGAGCTACGAGCAGTACTTC
abundance: NA; v_gene: TRBV28; j_gene: TRBJ2-1; d_gene: NA; CDR3aa: CASTDQVESSYNEQFF; CDR3nt: TGTGCCAGCACAGATCAGGTGGAGAGCTCCTACAATGAGCAGTTCTTC
abundance: NA; v_gene: TRBV25-1; j_gene: TRBJ2-2; d_gene: TRBD1; CDR3aa: CASRPTGAGELFF; CDR3nt: TGTGCCAGCAGGCCAACAGGGGCCGGGGAGCTGTTTTTT
abundance: once; v_gene: TRBV6-5; j_gene: TRBJ2-1; d_gene: NA; CDR3aa: CASSYGRFPSYNEQFF; CDR3nt: TGTGCCAGCAGTTACGGTAGATTCCCCTCCTACAATGAGCAGTTCTTC
abundance: NA; v_gene: TRBV7-2; j_gene: TRBJ2-3; d_gene: NA; CDR3aa: CASSPLVPDTQYF; CDR3nt: TGTGCCAGCAGCCCCTTAGTCCCAGATACGCAGTATTTT
abundance: NA; v_gene: TRBV18; j_gene: TRBJ2-3; d_gene: NA; CDR3aa: CASSPGADTQYF; CDR3nt: TGTGCCAGCTCACCAGGGGCAGATACGCAGTATTTT
abundance: NA; v_gene: TRBV28; j_gene: TRBJ2-7; d_gene: TRBD2; CDR3aa: CAIPRTSPTYEQYF; CDR3nt: TGTGCCATCCCGAGGACTAGCCCTACCTACGAGCAGTACTTC
abundance: NA; v_gene: TRBV10-1; j_gene: TRBJ2-3; d_gene: NA; CDR3aa: CASSENLAQDTQYF; CDR3nt: TGCGCCAGCAGTGAGAATTTGGCTCAAGATACGCAGTATTTT
abundance: NA; v_gene: TRBV9; j_gene: TRBJ2-5; d_gene: TRBD2; CDR3aa: CASSVPGLAGGVETQYF; CDR3nt: TGTGCCAGCAGCGTACCGGGACTAGCGGGAGGAGTGGAGACCCAGTACTTC
abundance: NA; v_gene: TRBV28; j_gene: TRBJ1-4; d_gene: NA; CDR3aa: CASSLSDGTGKLFF; CDR3nt: TGTGCCAGCAGTTTATCCGACGGCACCGGAAAACTGTTTTTT
abundance: NA; v_gene: TRBV30; j_gene: TRBJ2-7; d_gene: TRBD1; CDR3aa: CAWGTGGTYEQYF; CDR3nt: TGTGCCTGGGGGACAGGGGGGACCTACGAGCAGTACTTC
abundance: NA; v_gene: TRBV7-2; j_gene: TRBJ2-1; d_gene: NA; CDR3aa: CASSRDRGIWNEQFF; CDR3nt: TGTGCCAGCAGCCGCGATCGGGGGATTTGGAATGAGCAGTTCTTC
abundance: NA; v_gene: TRBV25-1; j_gene: TRBJ2-1; d_gene: NA; CDR3aa: CASSELALGVLYNEQFF; CDR3nt: TGTGCCAGCAGTGAATTAGCGCTAGGGGTCCTCTACAATGAGCAGTTCTTC
abundance: NA; v_gene: TRBV11-1; j_gene: TRBJ2-2; d_gene: TRBD1; CDR3aa: CASSPPGTVNTGELFF; CDR3nt: TGTGCCAGCAGCCCTCCAGGGACAGTGAACACCGGGGAGCTGTTTTTT
abundance: NA; v_gene: TRBV7-9; j_gene: TRBJ2-3; d_gene: NA; CDR3aa: CASSRKRLGRTDTQYF; CDR3nt: TGTGCCAGCAGCCGTAAACGTCTGGGTAGGACAGATACGCAGTATTTT
abundance: NA; v_gene: TRBV28; j_gene: TRBJ2-6; d_gene: TRBD1; CDR3aa: CASTTGAGANVLTF; CDR3nt: TGTGCCAGCACTACAGGGGCTGGGGCCAACGTCCTGACTTTC
abundance: NA; v_gene: TRBV12-2; j_gene: TRBJ2-5; d_gene: NA; CDR3aa: CASRSGPSQETQYF; CDR3nt: TGTGCAAGTCGCTCAGGACCATCCCAAGAGACCCAGTACTTC
abundance: NA; v_gene: TRBV28; j_gene: TRBJ1-2; d_gene: TRBD1; CDR3aa: CASSAPGQGGGYTF; CDR3nt: TGTGCCAGCAGTGCGCCGGGACAGGGGGGTGGCTACACCTTC
abundance: NA; v_gene: TRBV19; j_gene: TRBJ1-1; d_gene: NA; CDR3aa: CASSGLLGSEAFF; CDR3nt: TGTGCCAGTAGTGGTCTTTTGGGGTCTGAAGCTTTCTTT
abundance: NA; v_gene: TRBV4-2; j_gene: TRBJ1-3; d_gene: NA; CDR3aa: CASSLGVSDGNTIYF; CDR3nt: TGTGCCAGCAGCCTCGGGGTTTCGGATGGAAACACCATATATTTT
abundance: once; v_gene: TRBV9; j_gene: TRBJ2-3; d_gene: TRBD2; CDR3aa: CASSVSLAGVFGTDTQYF; CDR3nt: TGTGCCAGCAGCGTAAGCCTAGCGGGAGTCTTCGGGACAGATACGCAGTATTTT
abundance: NA; v_gene: TRBV7-8; j_gene: TRBJ2-5; d_gene: NA; CDR3aa: CASRGETQYF; CDR3nt: TGTGCCAGCAGGGGAGAGACCCAGTACTTC
abundance: NA; v_gene: TRBV2; j_gene: TRBJ2-5; d_gene: TRBD1; CDR3aa: CANDRGETQYF; CDR3nt: TGTGCCAACGACAGGGGAGAGACCCAGTACTTC
abundance: NA; v_gene: TRBV5-6; j_gene: TRBJ2-7; d_gene: TRBD2; CDR3aa: CASSSSGGSSYEQYF; CDR3nt: TGTGCCAGCAGCAGCAGCGGGGGAAGCTCCTACGAGCAGTACTTC
abundance: NA; v_gene: TRBV7-2; j_gene: TRBJ2-1; d_gene: TRBD2; CDR3aa: CASSLWDYPNEQFF; CDR3nt: TGTGCCAGCAGCTTGTGGGACTACCCCAATGAGCAGTTCTTC
abundance: NA; v_gene: TRBV29-1; j_gene: TRBJ1-1; d_gene: NA; CDR3aa: CSGGHLMNTEAFF; CDR3nt: TGCAGCGGGGGACACCTAATGAACACTGAAGCTTTCTTT
abundance: NA; v_gene: TRBV27; j_gene: TRBJ2-1; d_gene: NA; CDR3aa: CASSLVANNEQFF; CDR3nt: TGTGCCAGCAGTTTAGTGGCTAACAATGAGCAGTTCTTC
abundance: NA; v_gene: TRBV4-2; j_gene: TRBJ2-7; d_gene: NA; CDR3aa: CASSPISRGEQYF; CDR3nt: TGTGCCAGCAGCCCTATTTCAAGGGGCGAGCAGTACTTC